The clone carrying this T cell receptor beta chain came up many times. The sample belongs to a study of early T cells in non-severe SARS-CoV-2 infection. TCRdb re-analysed the 5' RACE reads in MiXCR, keeping a single row per CDR3 protein. Of roughly 83,000 distinct CDR3 sequences in the sample, about 10% are singletons; the top ten hold approximately 8%. The material was whole blood, obtained at baseline. The source is an adult who was a healthcare worker with PCR-confirmed SARS-CoV-2 infection or an uninfected control (not recorded which).

The CDR3 region is CASSLDRDSSGYTF. In nucleotides, the CDR3 is TGTGCCAGCAGCTTAGACAGGGACTCTTCTGGCTACACCTTC. The chain combines TRBV7-9 with TRBJ1-2; D is perhaps TRBD1 (6 bases). The V end was cut by 1 base, the J end by 7 bases, with 13 bases between. CDR3 length: 14 residues. The germline CDR1 and CDR2 sequences are SEHNR and FQNEAQ (reference sequence).